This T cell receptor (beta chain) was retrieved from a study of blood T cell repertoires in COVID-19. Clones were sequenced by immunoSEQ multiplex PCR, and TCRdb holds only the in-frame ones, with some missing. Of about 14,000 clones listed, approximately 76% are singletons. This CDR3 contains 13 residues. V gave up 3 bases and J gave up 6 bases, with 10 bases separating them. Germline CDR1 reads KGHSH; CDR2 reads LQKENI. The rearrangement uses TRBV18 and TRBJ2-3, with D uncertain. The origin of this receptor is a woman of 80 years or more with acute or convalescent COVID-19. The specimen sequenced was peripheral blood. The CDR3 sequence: CASSPTNGDTQYF. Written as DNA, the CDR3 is TGTGCCAGCTCACCGACAAATGGTGATACGCAGTATTTT.